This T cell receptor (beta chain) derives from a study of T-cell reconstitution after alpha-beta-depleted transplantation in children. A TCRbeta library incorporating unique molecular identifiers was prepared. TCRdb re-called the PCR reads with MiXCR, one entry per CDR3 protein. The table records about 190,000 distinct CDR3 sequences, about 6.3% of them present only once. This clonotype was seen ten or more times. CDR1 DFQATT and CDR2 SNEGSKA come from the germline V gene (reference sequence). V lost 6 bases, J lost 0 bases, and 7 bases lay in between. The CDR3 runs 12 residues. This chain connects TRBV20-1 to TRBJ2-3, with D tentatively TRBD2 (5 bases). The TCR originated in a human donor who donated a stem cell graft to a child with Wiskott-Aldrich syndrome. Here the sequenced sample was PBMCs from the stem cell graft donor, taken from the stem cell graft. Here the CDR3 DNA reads TGCAGTGCGACTATGAGCACAGATACGCAGTATTTT. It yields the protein CSATMSTDTQYF.